This T cell receptor beta chain was recovered during a study of blood T cell repertoires in COVID-19. Study-level background: Acute-phase and convalescent COVID-19 samples originated in the United States, Italy and Spain.

The authors' processing: It was from reference gene primer amplification that nucleated cell counts were estimated. TCRdb's table, derived via immunoSEQ multiplex PCR, lists solely in-frame clones and lacks some. The D gene and trimming were derived from the DNA, and the V and J assignments and clone size from that table. Here the sample spans some 420,000 clones, 85% to 90% being singletons. The cohort comprised adults aged roughly 18 to 95 years residing in 24 US areas. This TCR was recovered from a man aged 25-40 years who had recovered from COVID-19. Input material: PBMCs or T cells enriched from blood (not recorded which).

The CDR3 DNA reads as TGCGCCAGCAGACCGACAGGTGGGGTTGAGCAGTTCTTC. It codes for CASRPTGGVEQFF. The chain has TRBV4-1 and TRBJ2-1; TRBD1 is a possible D gene (6 bases). This CDR3 contains 13 residues. Trimming pared 6 bases from V and 9 bases from J, leaving 15 bases between. Germline V gives CDR1 MGHRA, CDR2 YSYEKL.